These 19 T cell receptor beta chains originate from one sample sequenced in a study of patients and donors after allogeneic stem cell transplantation. Each CDR3 protein gets one entry after TCRdb re-called the RT-PCR reads with MiXCR. The sample carries 90,000 to 120,000 distinct CDR3 sequences, less than 45% recorded once. Sequenced sample: blood, either unsorted or a sorted T cell fraction (not recorded which). The receptor set was obtained from a human donor who was either an allogeneic HSCT recipient or a stem cell or donor lymphocyte infusion donor (not recorded which). It is not recorded whose cells these are; they may come from a transplant donor.

The rearrangement uses TRBV27 and TRBJ2-6, with D maybe TRBD1 (6 bases). The V gene's germline CDR1 is MNHEY and CDR2 SMNVEV (reference sequence). The CDR3 totals 15 residues. The V end lost 5 bases, the J end lost 4 bases, and 12 bases lay between the germline ends. The CDR3 nucleotides read TGTGCCAGCAGTGTATACAGGGCCGGGGCCAACGTCCTGACTTTC. It translates to CASSVYRAGANVLTF.

This clonotype was detected a few times. The CDR3 reads CASSLDLNSPLHF. The DNA of the CDR3 is TGTGCCAGCAGCTTGGATTTGAATTCACCCCTCCACTTT. The chain combines TRBV5-6 with TRBJ1-6; D not certain. The CDR3 has 13 residues. Trimming took 0 bases from V and 7 from J, leaving 5 bases between them. Per germline, CDR1 SGHDT and CDR2 YYEEEE.

V usage is TRBV20-1 and J usage is TRBJ2-7, with 9 bases lining up with TRBD1. Germline V CDR1 and CDR2: DFQATT, SNEGSKA (reference sequence). The junction had 5 bases not matched to a gene; V was cut back by 6 bases and J by 2 bases. The CDR3 sequence is 13 residues long. CDR3 region: CSAQQGATYEQYF. CDR3 sequence (DNA): TGCAGTGCCCAACAGGGGGCTACCTACGAGCAGTACTTC.

The V and J genes are TRBV18 and TRBJ2-7, with D perhaps TRBD2 (5 bases). The germline V gene encodes CDR1 KGHSH and CDR2 LQKENI. V gave up 3 bases and J gave up 3 bases, with 12 bases separating them. The length of the CDR3 is 14 residues. The CDR3 region is CASSPSLAIYEQYF. The CDR3 DNA sequence: TGTGCCAGCTCACCGAGTCTAGCCATCTACGAGCAGTACTTC.

The rearrangement links TRBV12-3 or TRBV12-4 to TRBJ1-2; D uncertain. The CDR3 spans 14 residues. The V and J ends lost 3 bases and 1 base respectively, with 9 bases between them. The DNA for the CDR3 is TGTGCCAGCAGTTTTTTAGGGCTTAACTATGGCTACACCTTC. Amino acid sequence: CASSFLGLNYGYTF.

This clonotype was counted once. J is TRBJ2-1 and V is TRBV29-1, with D possibly TRBD2 on 5 matching bases. CDR3 length: 9 amino acids. The germline CDR1 and CDR2 sequences are SQVTM and ANQGSEA. V gave up 6 bases and J gave up 8 bases, with 5 bases separating them. This CDR3 reads CSVGDEQFF. As DNA, the CDR3 is TGCAGCGTCGGGGATGAGCAGTTCTTC.

In its sample, this clonotype was seen once. The genes are TRBV29-1 and TRBJ2-7; D gene unclear. CDR3 size: 11 residues. V lost 7 bases and J 0 bases, leaving 7 bases between the germline ends. Germline lookup yields CDR1 SQVTM and CDR2 ANQGSEA. This CDR3 is CSARTSYEQYF. Here the CDR3 DNA reads TGCAGCGCTAGAACCTCCTACGAGCAGTACTTC.

This clonotype was counted between two and nine times. The chain couples TRBV20-1 to TRBJ1-5; the D gene is possibly TRBD1 (5 bases). Germline-derived CDR1 and CDR2 are DFQATT and SNEGSKA (reference sequence). This CDR3 has 10 residues. The V end lost 1 base, the J end lost 11 bases, and 6 bases lay between the germline ends. CDR3 DNA sequence: TGCAGTGCTAGAGGCAGGGCCCAGCATTTT. As protein: CSARGRAQHF.

The chain recombines TRBV6-6 with TRBJ2-1; no firm D call. V was shortened by 2 bases and J by 1 base, with 12 bases between the two germline ends. The germline V gene encodes CDR1 MNHNY and CDR2 SVGAGI (reference sequence). This CDR3 has 16 residues. The CDR3 here is CASSYPPLESYNEQFF. CDR3 coding DNA: TGTGCCAGCAGTTACCCCCCGCTGGAGTCCTACAATGAGCAGTTCTTC.

This rearrangement joins TRBV4-3 to TRBJ2-1; TRBD2 matches 13 bases. The germline CDR1 and CDR2 sequences are LGHNA and YSLEER. CDR3 size: 19 residues. V shed 1 base, J shed 1 base, and the junction held 7 bases outside the gene matches. CDR3 in amino acids: CASSQAPGLAGYSYNEQFF. For the CDR3, the DNA is TGCGCCAGCAGCCAAGCCCCGGGACTAGCGGGGTATTCCTACAATGAGCAGTTCTTC.

The V and J genes are TRBV5-5 and TRBJ1-4, with 9 bases identical to TRBD1. Losses at the gene ends were 3 bases for V and 7 bases for J; bases not matched to a gene: 7. Per germline, CDR1 SGHKS and CDR2 YYEKEE (reference sequence). The CDR3 runs to 15 residues. The CDR3 region is CASSYPTGGGEKLFF. For the CDR3, the DNA is TGTGCCAGCAGCTACCCAACAGGGGGCGGTGAAAAACTGTTTTTT.

The chain links TRBV12-3 or TRBV12-4 to TRBJ2-7; D is undetermined. The length of the CDR3 is 13 residues. V lost 1 base and J 2 bases, leaving 6 bases between the germline ends. The CDR3 nucleotides are TGTGCCAGCAGTTTAGGGATTACCTACGAGCAGTACTTC. Its protein product is CASSLGITYEQYF.

The V call is TRBV6-1, the J call TRBJ1-2, with D possibly TRBD1 on 5 matching bases. The CDR3 runs 14 residues. Between the trimmed V and J ends, which lost 0 bases and 2 bases, there was a span of 7 bases. Germline V gene lookup returns CDR1 MNHNS and CDR2 SASEGT. This CDR3 reads CASSEAGQNYGYTF. The CDR3 DNA reads as TGTGCCAGCAGTGAAGCGGGGCAGAACTATGGCTACACCTTC.

The chain has TRBV7-4 and TRBJ2-2, with TRBD2 identical over 9 bases. The CDR3 is 16 residues long. The ends lost 2 bases at V and 5 bases at J; junction bases unmatched: 6. In germline, CDR1 is SGHVT, CDR2 SQSDAQ. The CDR3 loop reads CASSLPPAGGTGELFF. CDR3 sequence (DNA): TGTGCCAGCAGCTTACCCCCCGCGGGAGGGACCGGGGAGCTGTTTTTT.

The chain uses TRBV29-1 and TRBJ2-1, with TRBD2 matching 8 bases. This CDR3 has 17 amino acids. CDR1 and CDR2 from the germline V gene are SQVTM and ANQGSEA. The V and J ends lost 2 bases and 6 bases, in that order; junction bases with no gene match: 15. CDR3 region: CSVETGYGTRAANEQFF. CDR3 bases: TGCAGCGTTGAAACGGGCTATGGGACTAGGGCGGCCAATGAGCAGTTCTTC.

This clonotype was observed a handful of times. The chain employs TRBV29-1 and TRBJ1-1; D call uncertain. Germline CDR1 SQVTM, CDR2 ANQGSEA. The CDR3 has 10 amino acids. The CDR3 protein is CSAWDTEAFF. CDR3 nucleotide sequence: TGCAGTGCGTGGGACACTGAAGCTTTCTTT.

This clonotype came up a few times. This chain connects TRBV7-2 to TRBJ1-5; no reliable D call. Germline V gives CDR1 SGHTA, CDR2 FQGNSA. The V and J ends lost 5 bases and 3 bases respectively, with 14 bases between them. The CDR3 is made up of 15 amino acids. The CDR3: CASSTSSAPNQPQHF. CDR3 in DNA: TGTGCCAGCAGCACCTCATCGGCGCCCAATCAGCCCCAGCATTTT.

V gene TRBV5-1 combines with J gene TRBJ2-2; no definite D call. Germline CDR1 is SGHRS and CDR2 is YFSETQ. The CDR3 spans 14 residues. Between the trimmed V and J ends, which lost 5 bases and 4 bases, there was a span of 12 bases. The CDR3: CASSSNAVTGELFF. The CDR3 nucleotides read TGCGCCAGCAGTTCCAACGCGGTCACCGGGGAGCTGTTTTTT.

This clonotype was seen a few times. V usage is TRBV18 and J usage is TRBJ1-2; D call uncertain. The CDR3 is 13 residues long. Trimming shortened V by 1 base and J by 3 bases, and 6 bases separated the two germline ends. Germline V lookup: CDR1 KGHSH, CDR2 LQKENI. In nucleotides, the CDR3 is TGTGCCAGCTCACCACAAACGGACTATGGCTACACCTTC. Residues: CASSPQTDYGYTF.